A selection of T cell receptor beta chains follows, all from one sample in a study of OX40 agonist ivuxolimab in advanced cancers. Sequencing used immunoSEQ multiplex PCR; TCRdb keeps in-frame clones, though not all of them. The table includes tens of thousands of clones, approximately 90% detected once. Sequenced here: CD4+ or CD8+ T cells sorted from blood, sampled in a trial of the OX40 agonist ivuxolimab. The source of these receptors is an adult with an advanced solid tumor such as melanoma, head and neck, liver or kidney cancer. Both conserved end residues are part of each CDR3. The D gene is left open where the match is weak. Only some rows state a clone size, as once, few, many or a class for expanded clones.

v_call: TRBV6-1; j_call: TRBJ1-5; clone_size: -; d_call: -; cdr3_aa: CASSINRSNQPQHF; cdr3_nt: TGTGCCAGCAGTATAAATCGGAGCAATCAGCCCCAGCATTTT
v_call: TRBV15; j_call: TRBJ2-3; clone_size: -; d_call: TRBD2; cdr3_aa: CATSRVAASGRYTQYF; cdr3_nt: TGTGCCACCAGCAGAGTCGCGGCTAGCGGGAGATATACGCAGTATTTT
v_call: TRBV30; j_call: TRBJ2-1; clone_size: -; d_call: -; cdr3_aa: CAWDRWRGAEQFF; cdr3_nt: TGTGCCTGGGACCGCTGGAGGGGGGCTGAGCAGTTCTTC
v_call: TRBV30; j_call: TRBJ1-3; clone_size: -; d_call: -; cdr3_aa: CAWKGGLLSGNTIYF; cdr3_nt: TGTGCCTGGAAGGGCGGGTTGCTCTCTGGAAACACCATATATTTT
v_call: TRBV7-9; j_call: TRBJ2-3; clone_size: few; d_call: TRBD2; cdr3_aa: CASSHGLAGGPNTDTQYF; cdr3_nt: TGTGCCAGCAGCCACGGACTAGCGGGGGGGCCCAACACAGATACGCAGTATTTT
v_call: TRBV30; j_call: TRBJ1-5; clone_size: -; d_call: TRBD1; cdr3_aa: CAWSVGARGVQPQHF; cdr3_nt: TGTGCCTGGAGTGTAGGGGCCAGGGGGGTTCAGCCCCAGCATTTT
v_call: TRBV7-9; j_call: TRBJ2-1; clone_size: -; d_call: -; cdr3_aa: CASSLMAGVDEQFF; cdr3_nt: TGTGCCAGCAGCTTAATGGCAGGGGTTGATGAGCAGTTCTTC
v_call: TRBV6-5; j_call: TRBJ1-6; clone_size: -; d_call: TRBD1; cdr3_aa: CASSSGDSNSPLHF; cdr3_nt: TGTGCCAGCAGTTCCGGGGACAGTAATTCACCCCTCCACTTT
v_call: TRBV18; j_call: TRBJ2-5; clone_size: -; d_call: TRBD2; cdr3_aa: CASSPSGGIQETQYF; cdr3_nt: TGTGCCAGCTCACCTAGCGGGGGGATCCAAGAGACCCAGTACTTC
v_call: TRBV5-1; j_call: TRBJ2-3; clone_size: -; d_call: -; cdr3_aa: CASSHDSTDTQYF; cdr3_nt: TGCGCCAGCAGCCACGACAGCACAGATACGCAGTATTTT
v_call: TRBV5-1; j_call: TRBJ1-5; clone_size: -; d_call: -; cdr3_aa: CASSLDGVQSNQPQHF; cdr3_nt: TGCGCCAGCAGCTTGGATGGGGTCCAAAGCAATCAGCCCCAGCATTTT
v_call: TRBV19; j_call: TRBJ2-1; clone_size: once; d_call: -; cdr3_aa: CASSIAQGGGNEQFF; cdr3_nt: TGTGCCAGTAGTATAGCGCAGGGTGGGGGGAATGAGCAGTTCTTC
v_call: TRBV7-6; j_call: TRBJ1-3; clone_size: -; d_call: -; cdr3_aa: CASSQSSTSWGNTIYF; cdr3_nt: TGTGCCAGCTCTCAGAGCAGCACTTCTTGGGGAAACACCATATATTTT
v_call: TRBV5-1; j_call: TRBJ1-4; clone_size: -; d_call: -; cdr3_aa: CASSLVAGGEKLFF; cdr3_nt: TGCGCCAGCAGCTTGGTGGCAGGAGGTGAAAAACTGTTTTTT
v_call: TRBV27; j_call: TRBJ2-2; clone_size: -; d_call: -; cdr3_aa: CASSSHDRTGELFF; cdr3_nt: TGTGCCAGCAGTTCACATGACCGCACCGGGGAGCTGTTTTTT
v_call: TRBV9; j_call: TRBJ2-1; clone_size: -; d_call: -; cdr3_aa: CASSVALGNNEQFF; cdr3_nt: TGTGCCAGCAGCGTAGCTTTAGGGAACAATGAGCAGTTCTTC
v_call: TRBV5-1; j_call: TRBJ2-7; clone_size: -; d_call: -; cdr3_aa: CASSLFSAVAEQYF; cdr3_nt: TGCGCCAGCAGCTTATTCTCTGCCGTTGCCGAGCAGTACTTC
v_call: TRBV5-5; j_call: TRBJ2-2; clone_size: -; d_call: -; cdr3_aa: CASSLYFYTNTGELFF; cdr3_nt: TGTGCCAGCAGCTTGTATTTCTACACGAACACCGGGGAGCTGTTTTTT
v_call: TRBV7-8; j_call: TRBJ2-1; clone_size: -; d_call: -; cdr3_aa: CASSLDRGGEQFF; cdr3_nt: TGTGCCAGCAGCCTAGACCGAGGAGGTGAGCAGTTCTTC
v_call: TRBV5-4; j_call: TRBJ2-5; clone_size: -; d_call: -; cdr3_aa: CACEQKNQETQYF; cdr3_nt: TGTGCCTGCGAACAGAAAAATCAAGAGACCCAGTACTTC
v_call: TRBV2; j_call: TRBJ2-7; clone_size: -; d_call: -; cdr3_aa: CASSEARGSYEQYF; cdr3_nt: TGTGCCAGCAGTGAAGCACGGGGCTCCTACGAGCAGTACTTC
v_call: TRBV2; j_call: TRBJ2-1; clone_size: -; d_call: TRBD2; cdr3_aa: CASSGVGGGQPEQFF; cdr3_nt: TGTGCCAGCAGTGGAGTTGGCGGGGGGCAACCGGAGCAGTTCTTC
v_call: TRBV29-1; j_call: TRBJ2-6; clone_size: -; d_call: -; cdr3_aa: CSVEAQGRTLVSGANVLTF; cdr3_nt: TGCAGCGTTGAAGCCCAGGGACGGACTCTGGTATCTGGGGCCAACGTCCTGACTTTC
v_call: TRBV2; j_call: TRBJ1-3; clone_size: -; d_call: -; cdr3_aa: CASSEPTGSGNTIYF; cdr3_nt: TGTGCCAGCAGTGAACCCACAGGGTCCGGAAACACCATATATTTT
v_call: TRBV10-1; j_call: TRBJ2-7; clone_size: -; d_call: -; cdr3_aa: CASSEPGAGSPYEQYF; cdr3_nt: TGCGCCAGCAGTGAGCCAGGGGCAGGAAGCCCCTACGAGCAGTACTTC
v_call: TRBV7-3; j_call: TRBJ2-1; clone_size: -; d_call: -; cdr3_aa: CASRPSGDSVNEQFF; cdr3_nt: TGTGCCAGCAGGCCATCGGGAGACAGCGTCAATGAGCAGTTCTTC
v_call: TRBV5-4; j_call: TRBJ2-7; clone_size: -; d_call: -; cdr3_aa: CASSTDNSYEQYF; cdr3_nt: TGTGCCAGCAGCACGGACAACTCCTACGAGCAGTACTTC
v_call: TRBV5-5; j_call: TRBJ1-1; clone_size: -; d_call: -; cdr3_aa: CASSSTAAQQGSEAFF; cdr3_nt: TGTGCCAGCAGCTCCACTGCCGCCCAACAGGGCTCTGAAGCTTTCTTT
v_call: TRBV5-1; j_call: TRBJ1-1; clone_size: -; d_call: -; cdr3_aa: CASSLGWGAVNTEAFF; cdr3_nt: TGCGCCAGCAGCTTGGGGTGGGGAGCGGTGAACACTGAAGCTTTCTTT
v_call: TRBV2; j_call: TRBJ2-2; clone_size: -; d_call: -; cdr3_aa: CAEGTNTGELFF; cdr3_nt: TGTGCCGAGGGGACGAACACCGGGGAGCTGTTTTTT
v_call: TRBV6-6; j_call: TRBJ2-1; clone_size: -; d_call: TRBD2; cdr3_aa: CASSRGTSGGNEQFF; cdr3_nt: TGTGCCAGCAGCCGAGGGACTAGCGGGGGGAATGAGCAGTTCTTC
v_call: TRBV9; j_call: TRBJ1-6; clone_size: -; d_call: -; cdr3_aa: CASSVDSRTKDSPLHF; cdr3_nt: TGTGCCAGCAGCGTAGATTCCCGGACCAAGGACTCACCCCTCCACTTT
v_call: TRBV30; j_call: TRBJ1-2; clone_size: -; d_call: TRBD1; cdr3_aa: CAWSVADRYNDGYTF; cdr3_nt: TGTGCCTGGAGTGTTGCGGACAGGTATAACGACGGCTACACCTTC